Below are 6 T cell receptor beta chains sequenced from a single sample in a study of cytomegalovirus exposure and HLA in healthy donors. PCR was performed using 60 Vbeta and 13 Jbeta primers. Generated by immunoSEQ multiplex PCR, the TCRdb table keeps only in-frame clones and is missing some. The sample yields about 220,000 clones, less than 85% seen once. The sequenced sample consisted of PBMCs. These receptors were taken from a young man in good health and CMV-seronegative.

The rearrangement uses TRBV7-2 and TRBJ2-1; the D gene is possibly TRBD2 (7 bases). This CDR3 has 19 amino acids. Germline CDR1 is SGHTA and CDR2 is FQGNSA. Trimming left V 5 bases short and J 4 bases short, with 27 bases between. CDR3 in DNA: TGTGCCAGCAGCCACAGGGTCAAGTTTGGCGGGAGAGCGTACAATGAGCAGTTCTTC. It codes for CASSHRVKFGGRAYNEQFF.

V and J are TRBV15 and TRBJ2-1, with D perhaps TRBD1 (5 bases). Germline V gives CDR1 LNHNV, CDR2 YYDKDF (reference sequence). Trimming left V 0 bases short and J 1 base short, with 13 bases between. The CDR3 runs 17 residues. The CDR3 loop is CATSRDQAGMSYNEQFF. In DNA form, the CDR3 reads TGTGCCACCAGCAGAGACCAAGCAGGGATGTCCTACAATGAGCAGTTCTTC.

As regards this clone: One end of the junction does not line up with germline, which may come from a read error. This sequence joins TRBV27 and TRBJ1-2; D gene uncertain. This CDR3 has 14 residues. Germline V CDR1 and CDR2: MNHEY, SMNVEV (reference sequence). The CDR3, as DNA: TGTGCCAGCAGTTTACACGGTTTTAACCATGGCTACACCTTC. Protein sequence: CASSLHGFNHGYTF.

The rearrangement joins TRBV2 to TRBJ1-1, with unresolved D. Germline V lookup: CDR1 SNHLY, CDR2 FYNNEI. Trimming took 2 bases from V and 1 from J, leaving 14 bases between them. CDR3 length equals 16 residues. The CDR3 sequence: CASSEYRAVENTEAFF. DNA of the CDR3: TGTGCCAGCAGTGAATATCGCGCGGTGGAGAACACTGAAGCTTTCTTT. The full variable domain, completed using reference TRBV2 and TRBJ1-1, is EPEVTQTPSHQVTQMGQEVILRCVPISNHLYFYWYRQILGQKVEFLVSFYNNEISEKSEIFDDQFSVERPDGSNFTLKIRSTKLEDSAMYFCASSEYRAVENTEAFFGQGTRLTVV.

The chain links TRBV28 to TRBJ2-7; D remains unclear. The CDR3 sequence is 12 residues long. Deletions cut 3 bases from V and 5 bases from J, with 8 bases between. Germline V gene data show CDR1 as MDHEN and CDR2 as SYDVKM. Written as DNA, the CDR3 is TGTGCCAGCAGTTTCTTCGGTAACGAGCAGTACTTC. It encodes CASSFFGNEQYF.

The gene calls are TRBV5-1 and TRBJ1-1; no firm D call. The CDR3 totals 12 residues. V dropped 5 bases and J dropped 5 bases, with 10 bases sitting between them. CDR1 is SGHRS and CDR2 is YFSETQ in the germline V gene. CDR3 region: CASSPGGTEAFF. CDR3 in DNA: TGCGCCAGCAGTCCGGGAGGGACTGAAGCTTTCTTT.